This T cell receptor (beta chain) was found in a study of T-cell memory formation after mild COVID-19 (dated by TCRdb to about 2021). For context, the study as a whole: TCR sequence clusters from the two donors were found to be largely donor specific. Two young, previously healthy adult volunteers made up the cohort, one male and one female. In two donors, T-cell clones that expanded and contracted after mild COVID-19 were followed by sequencing TCRalpha and TCRbeta repertoires longitudinally. Broader findings and caveats from the paper: Contracting CD4+ clones appeared mostly in the CM and EM memory subsets, whereas CD8+ clones were enriched in EMRA. The second-wave clones that peaked on day 37 were not confirmed to be SARS-CoV-2 specific. Balanced CD4/CD8 phenotypes were observed for clones contracting from day 15 to 85, whereas a bias towards CD4+ was observed for a second wave of clones expanding from day 15 to 37. Some responding clones were detected in pre-infection memory, suggesting pre-existing cross-reactive memory T cells joined the SARS-CoV-2 response. The study covered only a couple of mild cases, and larger cohorts including severe cases with pre-infection samples were considered necessary.

This clonotype was recorded many times. This clone's antigen is unknown. It has no much larger one-base neighbor in the sample; base qualities were not kept. The listed sequencing device is Illumina NovaSeq 6000. TCRalpha and TCRbeta cDNA libraries were constructed by 5'RACE with constant-segment primers, with sample barcodes and unique molecular identifiers being introduced. Trizol reagent was used to extract RNA from every sample. Libraries were amplified in two PCR steps, with a second sample barcode and Illumina TruSeq adapters added in the second step. Sequencing of the libraries was done on an Illumina NovaSeq, producing 2 x 150 bp paired-end reads. Processing in the source paper ran as follows. The reads were demultiplexed and collapsed into UMI-guided consensus sequences using migec v1.2.7. Using mixcr v2.1.11, UMI consensuses were aligned to TRA and TRB V and J templates and then assembled into clonotypes. Clonotypes were classified as expanded or contracted when called significant by both edgeR and NoisET, with noise models trained on biological replicates. edgeR calls used a false discovery rate-adjusted p below 0.01 and a log2 fold-change threshold of 1. As an exploratory analysis of dynamics, max-normalized trajectories of the 1000 most abundant clonotypes were examined with PCA combined with hierarchical clustering. The CD4 or CD8 phenotype of responding clones was assigned using the separately sequenced CD4+ and CD8+ repertoires. TCRdb passed the public sequencing reads through fastp at Q25 and MiXCR, retaining productive beta sequences. Records with the same CDR3 protein are collapsed into one entry carrying the most frequent genes and DNA. These V and J calls are TCRdb output, not the study's own analysis. The table for this sample lists some 450,000 distinct CDR3 sequences; roughly 17% of them were counted only once. The biggest ten clones account for roughly a fifth of the sample.

The CDR3 spans 20 residues, from the cysteine through the phenylalanine. Only the CDR3 DNA stays, 60 bases, in frame from base 1. Trimming removed 3 bases from V and 2 bases from J, leaving 27 bases between the germline ends. In the germline V gene, CDR1 corresponds to SGHTA and CDR2 to FQGNSA. Ficoll-Paque density gradient centrifugation was the method used to isolate PBMCs. This TCR was sampled from a man aged 18 to 30 who had mild COVID-19 (a few samples of this study predate the infection). The sample titles of this study are shuffled in the database, so cell type and time point are left out; the donor was told from shared clones. The rearranged segments are TRBV7-2 and TRBJ2-3; a weak D assignment points to TRBD2 (6 bases agree). Material for sequencing was PBMCs or a T cell subset sorted from them (not recorded which). The CDR3 protein is CASSFLGVRVLADPTDTQYF. The DNA sequence is as follows: TGTGCCAGCAGCTTTTTAGGGGTGCGAGTCTTAGCGGACCCCACAGATACGCAGTATTTT.